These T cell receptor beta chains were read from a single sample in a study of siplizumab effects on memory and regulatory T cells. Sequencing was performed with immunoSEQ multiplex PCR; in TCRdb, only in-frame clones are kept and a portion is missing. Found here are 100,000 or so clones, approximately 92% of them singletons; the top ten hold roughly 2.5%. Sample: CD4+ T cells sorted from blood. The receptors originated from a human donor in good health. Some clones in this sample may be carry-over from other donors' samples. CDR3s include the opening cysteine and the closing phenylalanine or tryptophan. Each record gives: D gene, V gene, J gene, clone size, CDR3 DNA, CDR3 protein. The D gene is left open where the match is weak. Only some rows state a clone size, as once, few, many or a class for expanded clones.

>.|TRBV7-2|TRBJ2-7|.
TGTGCCAGCAGCTTAGTCGGCGGAGCCTCCTACGAGCAGTACTTC
CASSLVGGASYEQYF
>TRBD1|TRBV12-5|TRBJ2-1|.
TGTGCTAGTGGGACAGGACAGGGGGTCAATGAGCAGTTCTTC
CASGTGQGVNEQFF
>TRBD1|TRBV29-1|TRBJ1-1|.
TGCAGCGTGCGGGGACAGGGGGTCACTGAAGCTTTCTTT
CSVRGQGVTEAFF
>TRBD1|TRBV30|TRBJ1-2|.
TGTGCCTGGAGATCGACAGGGGGCAACTATGGCTACACCTTC
CAWRSTGGNYGYTF
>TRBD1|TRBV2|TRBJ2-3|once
TGTGCCAGCAGCGTATCCGGGACAGGGGTCGCAGATACGCAGTATTTT
CASSVSGTGVADTQYF
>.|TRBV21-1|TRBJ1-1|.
TGTGCCGCTCGTGGGGATAGCACTGAAGCTTTCTTT
CAARGDSTEAFF
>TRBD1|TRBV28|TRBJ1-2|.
TGTGCCAGCAGTCGGTCGACAGGGGGTGCGGGCTACACCTTC
CASSRSTGGAGYTF
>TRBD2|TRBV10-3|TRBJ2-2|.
TGTGCCATCAGTGGGACTAGCGGGAGGGCAACCGGGGAGCTGTTTTTT
CAISGTSGRATGELFF
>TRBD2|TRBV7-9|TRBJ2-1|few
TGTGCCAGCAGCTCCCCCGCGGGGGGATACTACAATGAGCAGTTCTTC
CASSSPAGGYYNEQFF
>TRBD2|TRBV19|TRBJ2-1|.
TGTGCCAGTAGTATACCTAGCGGGAGGGCCAACTCCTACAATGAGCAGTTCTTC
CASSIPSGRANSYNEQFF
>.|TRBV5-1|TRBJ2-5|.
TGCGCCAGCAGCTTGGTCTCTGGGGCCCAAGAGACCCAGTACTTC
CASSLVSGAQETQYF
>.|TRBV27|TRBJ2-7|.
TGTGCCAGCAGTTTATCGGGCAGCGCCGACTACGAGCAGTACTTC
CASSLSGSADYEQYF
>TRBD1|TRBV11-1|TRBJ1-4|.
TGTGCCAGCAGCTTGGGACAGCAGGAAAAACTGTTTTTT
CASSLGQQEKLFF
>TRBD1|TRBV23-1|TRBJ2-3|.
TGCGCCAGCAGTCCGAAGACAGGGGTTGGCGCAGATACGCAGTATTTT
CASSPKTGVGADTQYF
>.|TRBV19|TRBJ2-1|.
TGTGCCAGTAGTATTGGCTATCGGGTTGAGCAGTTCTTC
CASSIGYRVEQFF
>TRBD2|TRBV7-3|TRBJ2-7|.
TGTGCCAGCAGCTTAGGGACTAGCGGGACCGAGCAGTACTTC
CASSLGTSGTEQYF
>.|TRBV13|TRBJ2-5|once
TGTGCCAGCAGTCAACCGTCCTCTCGGACGCAGTACTTC
CASSQPSSRTQYF
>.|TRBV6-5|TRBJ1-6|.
TGTGCCAGCAGTTATCGTCTCGTGAATTCACCCCTCCACTTT
CASSYRLVNSPLHF
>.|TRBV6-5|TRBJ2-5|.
TGTGCCAGCAGCACTGCGTGGAAGCAAGAGACCCAGTACTTC
CASSTAWKQETQYF
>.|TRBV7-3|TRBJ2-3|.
TGTGCCAGCAGCTTAGGGGATCGGCCCACAGATACGCAGTATTTT
CASSLGDRPTDTQYF
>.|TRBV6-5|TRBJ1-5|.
TGTGCCAGCAGTGAATCCGGGGGTTCTCAGCCCCAGCATTTT
CASSESGGSQPQHF
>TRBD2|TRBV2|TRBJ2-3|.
TGTGCTATCGGGAGGAATGGGCGTGATACGCAGTATTTT
CAIGRNGRDTQYF
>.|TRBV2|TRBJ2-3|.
TGTGCCAGCAGTGACGGTCCACTCCCAGATACGCAGTATTTT
CASSDGPLPDTQYF
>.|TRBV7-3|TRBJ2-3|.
TGTGCCAGCAGCTTTATGGATAGCACAGATACGCAGTATTTT
CASSFMDSTDTQYF
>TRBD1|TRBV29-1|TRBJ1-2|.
TGCAGCGTCGAGGGGGCAGGGGAGGACTATGGCTACACCTTC
CSVEGAGEDYGYTF
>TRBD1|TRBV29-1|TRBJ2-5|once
TGCAGCGTTGCAACAGGGGGCGGGAAGACCCAGTACTTC
CSVATGGGKTQYF
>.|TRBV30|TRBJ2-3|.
TGTGCCTGGAGTGGACTAATGGATACGCAGTATTTT
CAWSGLMDTQYF
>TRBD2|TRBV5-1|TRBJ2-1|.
TGCGCCAGCAGCGGGGGTCGGCTAGCGGAGACCTACAATGAGCAGTTCTTC
CASSGGRLAETYNEQFF
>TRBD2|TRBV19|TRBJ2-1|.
TGTGCCAGTAGTAAGGGACTAGCGGGAGGAACTGAGCAGTTCTTC
CASSKGLAGGTEQFF
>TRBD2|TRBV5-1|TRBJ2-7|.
TGCGCCAGCAGCTACCTAGCGGGAGCAGTCTACGAGCAGTACTTC
CASSYLAGAVYEQYF
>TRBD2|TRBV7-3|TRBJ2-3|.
TGTGCCAGCAGCATGTCCACCCTTAGCGGGAGGGCGTCAGATACGCAGTATTTT
CASSMSTLSGRASDTQYF
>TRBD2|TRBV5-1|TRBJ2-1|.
TGCGCCAGCAGCTTGTCAGGCGGGAGCTCCTACAATGAGCAGTTCTTC
CASSLSGGSSYNEQFF
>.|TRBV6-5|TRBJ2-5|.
TGTGCCAGCACCCCCCTGGGGGGCCGGGAGACCCAGTACTTC
CASTPLGGRETQYF
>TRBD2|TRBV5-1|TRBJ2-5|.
TGCGCCAGCACACCACAGGCGGGAGTTGGAGAGACCCAGTACTTC
CASTPQAGVGETQYF
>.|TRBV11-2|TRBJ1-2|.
TGTGCCAGCAGCTTAGGAAGAGAGAATGGCTACACCTTC
CASSLGRENGYTF
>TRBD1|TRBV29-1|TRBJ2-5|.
TGCAGCGCCTCGGGGACAGGGGCCCCAGAGACCCAGTACTTC
CSASGTGAPETQYF
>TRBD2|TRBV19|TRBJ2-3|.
TGTGCCAGTAGCCGTAGACTAGCGGGGCGCACAGATACGCAGTATTTT
CASSRRLAGRTDTQYF